The 29 T cell receptor beta chains below come from one sample, sequenced in a study of blood T cell repertoires in COVID-19. TCRdb's table, derived via immunoSEQ multiplex PCR, lists solely in-frame clones and lacks some. Of approximately 190,000 clones listed, 90% were seen once; the top ten hold approximately 0.5%. The specimen sequenced was peripheral blood. These receptors all stem from a man in his fifties with acute or convalescent COVID-19.

The gene calls are TRBV18 and TRBJ2-2; no reliable D call. Germline CDR1 reads KGHSH; CDR2 reads LQKENI. The CDR3 sequence is 15 residues long. Trimming cost V 6 bases and J 0 bases, with 11 bases left between them. CDR3 protein: CASSRLIANTGELFF. Written as DNA, the CDR3 is TGTGCCAGCTCCCGACTTATCGCGAACACCGGGGAGCTGTTTTTT.

J is TRBJ2-2 and V is TRBV5-1, with D uncertain. The CDR3 covers 16 residues. Deletions cut 4 bases from V and 0 bases from J, with 13 bases between. Germline assignment: CDR1 SGHRS and CDR2 YFSETQ. The CDR3 region is CASSRDTATNTGELFF. As DNA, the CDR3 is TGCGCCAGCAGCAGAGACACTGCCACGAACACCGGGGAGCTGTTTTTT.

The chain is built from TRBV18 and TRBJ2-5; 7 nucleotides match TRBD1. V shed 8 bases and J 0 bases; nucleotides not matched to a gene: 6. CDR1 and CDR2 from the germline V gene are KGHSH and LQKENI. The CDR3 spans 14 residues. Written as DNA, the CDR3 is TGTGCCAGCAAAGAGGGGGCGAACCAAGAGACCCAGTACTTC. This encodes CASKEGANQETQYF.

The V gene is TRBV7-2, the J gene TRBJ2-1; 11 bases agree with TRBD2. Germline values: CDR1 SGHTA, CDR2 FQGNSA. The CDR3 extends over 15 amino acids. The V and J ends lost 2 bases and 15 bases, in that order; junction bases with no gene match: 12. The chain's CDR3 is CASSLSTSGSFVWFF. In DNA, the CDR3 is TGTGCCAGCAGCTTAAGTACTAGCGGGAGTTTTGTGTGGTTCTTC.

The gene calls are TRBV3-1 (or the pseudogene TRBV3-2) and TRBJ2-7, with D possibly being TRBD1 (6 bases). V was trimmed by 0 bases and J by 6 bases, leaving 15 bases between them. CDR1 is LGHDT, CDR2 YNNKEL, per germline (reference sequence). The CDR3 loop spans 15 amino acids. The CDR3, as DNA: TGTGCCAGCAGCCAAGATGGGGGCGGAACCCCCGAGCAGTACTTC. Translated, it gives CASSQDGGGTPEQYF.

The rearrangement uses TRBV4-1 and TRBJ1-4, with 7 positions matching TRBD1. With V trimmed by 4 bases and J by 7 bases, 9 bases remained unmatched. This CDR3 comprises 15 residues. Germline V gives CDR1 MGHRA, CDR2 YSYEKL. The DNA for the CDR3 is TGCGCCAGCAGCCCACAGTGGGACAGCGGTGAAAAACTGTTTTTT. Translating it yields CASSPQWDSGEKLFF.

This clone appeared a single time. V gene TRBV27 combines with J gene TRBJ2-7; 7 nucleotides agree with TRBD1. V dropped 4 bases and J dropped 5; count of bases not matched to a gene: 8. Germline CDR1 reads MNHEY; CDR2 reads SMNVEV (reference sequence). This CDR3 is 14 amino acids long. Written as DNA, the CDR3 is TGTGCCAGCAGTTCCAGGGGGTTACGTGACGAGCAGTACTTC. Amino acids: CASSSRGLRDEQYF.

The rearrangement links TRBV5-4 to TRBJ2-3; 10 bases fit TRBD1. Trimming removed 4 bases from V and 2 bases from J; junction bases left unmatched: 7. This CDR3 region has 16 residues. The germline V gene encodes CDR1 SGHNT and CDR2 YYREEE (reference sequence). The CDR3 sequence: CASSPAGTGVTDTQYF. The DNA for the CDR3 is TGTGCCAGCAGCCCGGCGGGGACAGGGGTCACAGATACGCAGTATTTT.

The rearrangement uses TRBV6-5 and TRBJ2-7; TRBD1 aligns across 7 bases. Per germline, CDR1 MNHEY and CDR2 SVGAGI. J was trimmed by 2 bases and V by 2 bases; bases with no gene match: 3. The CDR3 has 14 amino acids. In DNA form, the CDR3 reads TGTGCCAGCAGTTACACAACAGGGGCCTACGAGCAGTACTTC. Translated: CASSYTTGAYEQYF.

A single count supports this clone. This chain links TRBV7-2 with TRBJ2-3, with unresolved D. This CDR3 is built from 16 residues. Germline V gene sequence: CDR1 SGHTA, CDR2 FQGNSA. V lost 1 base and J 2 bases, leaving 13 bases between the germline ends. CDR3: CASSLVWQLVTDTQYF. The DNA for the CDR3 is TGTGCCAGCAGCTTAGTATGGCAGTTGGTCACAGATACGCAGTATTTT.

This chain links TRBV5-1 with TRBJ2-1; TRBD1 is a possible D gene (6 bases). Trimming left V 6 bases short and J 6 bases short, with 16 bases between. The CDR3 length is 14 residues. The germline V gene encodes CDR1 SGHRS and CDR2 YFSETQ. The CDR3 DNA reads as TGCGCCAGCACCCCTACCACAGGGTCCAATGAGCAGTTCTTC. Translation: CASTPTTGSNEQFF.

This clone was seen more than once but under ten times. This chain connects TRBV5-4 to TRBJ2-7; TRBD2 matches at 8 bases. Germline V gene sequence: CDR1 SGHNT, CDR2 YYREEE (reference sequence). This CDR3 has 12 residues. V shed 8 bases, J shed 5 bases, and the junction held 6 bases outside the gene matches. This CDR3 reads CARRTSYNEQYV. In DNA, the CDR3 is TGTGCCAGGCGGACTAGCTACAACGAGCAGTACGTC.

This clone was seen only once. CDR3 in amino acids: CASSVGGEGASGELFF. The CDR3 DNA follows: TGTGCCAGCAGTGTTGGAGGAGAGGGGGCATCTGGGGAGCTGTTTTTT. V is TRBV6-1 and J is TRBJ2-2; 7 nucleotides agree with TRBD1. J was trimmed by 8 bases and V by 4 bases; bases with no gene match: 13. CDR3 size: 16 residues. CDR1 and CDR2 from the germline V gene are MNHNS and SASEGT.

The V call is TRBV4-2, the J call TRBJ2-2, with D unresolved. CDR3 size: 15 residues. With 0 bases removed from V and 6 bases from J, the gap between germline ends came to 11 bases. Germline CDR1 and CDR2: LGHNA and YNFKEQ. CDR3 coding DNA: TGTGCCAGCAGCCAAGATCTGAGTTCCCCCGGGGAGCTGTTTTTT. It specifies CASSQDLSSPGELFF.

CDR3 DNA sequence: TGTGCCAGCAGTCTAGCCCCTACGGGAGGCATTGGGTACGAGCAGTACTTC. Translating it yields CASSLAPTGGIGYEQYF. The chain links TRBV7-8 to TRBJ2-7; 7 nucleotides align to TRBD2. V was pared by 6 bases and J by 4 bases, with 18 bases of the junction left unmatched. The CDR3 totals 17 residues. CDR1 is SGHVS, CDR2 FQNEAQ, per germline.

The V and J genes are TRBV6-2 or TRBV6-3 and TRBJ2-7; 8 bases match TRBD1. J gave up 2 bases and V 0 bases, and 6 bases lay outside the gene matches. The V gene's germline CDR1 is MNHEY and CDR2 SVGEGT. This CDR3 has 16 residues. The CDR3 sequence is CASSYSMRQGPYEQYV. The CDR3 nucleotides are TGTGCCAGCAGTTACTCGATGCGACAGGGGCCCTACGAGCAGTACGTC.

The genes are TRBV18 and TRBJ1-5; 7 bases fit TRBD1. This CDR3 region has 18 residues. The germline V gene has CDR1 KGHSH and CDR2 LQKENI. V lost 3 bases and J lost 3; bases outside the gene matches: 14. DNA for the CDR3: TGTGCCAGCTCACCCTCACGACAGGGTGGGGAGGTCAATCAGCCCCAGCATTTT. Protein: CASSPSRQGGEVNQPQHF.

The chain combines TRBV5-6 with TRBJ1-5; D may be TRBD1 (6 bases). V dropped 8 bases and J dropped 3 bases, with 9 bases sitting between them. The germline CDR1 and CDR2 sequences are SGHDT and YYEEEE. This CDR3 spans 12 amino acids. In DNA form, the CDR3 reads TGTGCCAGAAGACAGGTCAATCAGCCCCAGCATTTT. This encodes CARRQVNQPQHF.

V and J are TRBV6-2 or TRBV6-3 and TRBJ2-3; maybe TRBD1 (6 bases). Germline V gives CDR1 MNHEY, CDR2 SVGEGT. The V gene lost 4 bases and the J gene lost 0 bases, with 11 bases spanning the gap. This CDR3 has 15 residues. In DNA, the CDR3 is TGTGCCAGCAGTTCTACAGGGTTGAGCACAGATACGCAGTATTTT. Translated, it gives CASSSTGLSTDTQYF.

The chain uses TRBV28 and TRBJ2-7; 14 nucleotides match TRBD2. Germline V lookup: CDR1 MDHEN, CDR2 SYDVKM. J was trimmed by 3 bases and V by 3 bases; bases with no gene match: 10. CDR3 length equals 18 residues. The CDR3 DNA reads as TGTGCCAGCAGTTTTAATCCGGGACTAGCGGGGGACTTCTACGAGCAGTACTTC. Amino acids: CASSFNPGLAGDFYEQYF.

This clone was recorded only once. This rearrangement joins TRBV3-1 (or the pseudogene TRBV3-2) to TRBJ2-4; 7 bases map to TRBD2. Unmatched junction bases numbered 7, after V lost 4 bases and J lost 1 base. The V gene's germline CDR1 is LGHDT and CDR2 YNNKEL (reference sequence). The CDR3 totals 16 residues. In DNA form, the CDR3 reads TGTGCCAGCAGCCTTAGGGGCGGGGGTGCCAAAAACATTCAGTACTTC. It specifies CASSLRGGGAKNIQYF.

The CDR3 here is CASSLMGQYNEQFF. DNA of the CDR3: TGTGCCAGCAGCTTAATGGGCCAGTACAATGAGCAGTTCTTC. The chain links TRBV11-2 to TRBJ2-1, with D uncertain. This CDR3 region has 14 residues. Trimming took 2 bases from V and 4 from J, leaving 9 bases between them. Germline CDR1 and CDR2: SGHAT and FQNNGV.

J is TRBJ2-1 and V is TRBV5-1; 7 nucleotides line up with TRBD2. This CDR3 is built from 15 residues. Germline-derived CDR1 and CDR2 are SGHRS and YFSETQ. After removal of 2 bases from V and 0 bases from J, the junction contained 2 bases not matched to a gene. The CDR3 region is CASSFGGSSYNEQFF. The CDR3 DNA follows: TGCGCCAGCAGCTTCGGGGGGAGCTCCTACAATGAGCAGTTCTTC.

The chain combines TRBV2 with TRBJ2-5, with D possibly TRBD2 on 5 matching bases. The CDR3 runs to 15 residues. Trimming left V 0 bases short and J 4 bases short, with 12 bases between. Looked up from germline, CDR1 is SNHLY and CDR2 is FYNNEI. CDR3 nucleotides: TGTGCCAGCAGTGAAGCGCTTGCAGGAGGAGAGACCCAGTACTTC. Translated, it gives CASSEALAGGETQYF.

The chain employs TRBV6-2 or TRBV6-3 and TRBJ2-5, with a tentative D call TRBD1 (5 bases). CDR1 and CDR2 (germline): MNHEY, SVGEGT. V lost 6 bases and J lost 1, with 12 bases in between. The CDR3 is 14 residues long. For the CDR3, the DNA is TGTGCCAGCAGCTGGGGCGGAATCCAAGAGACCCAGTACTTC. Translated, it gives CASSWGGIQETQYF.

The chain couples TRBV19 to TRBJ1-5; TRBD1 agrees at 8 bases. V dropped 5 bases and J dropped 1; count of bases not matched to a gene: 4. CDR3 length equals 15 residues. Germline assignment: CDR1 LNHDA and CDR2 SQIVND (reference sequence). The DNA for the CDR3 is TGTGCCAGTAGTCCCCAGGGGGCGAGCAATCAGCCCCAGCATTTT. Amino acid sequence: CASSPQGASNQPQHF.

The chain combines TRBV19 with TRBJ1-2, with unresolved D. Trimming cost V 3 bases and J 0 bases, with 8 bases left between them. This CDR3 region has 14 residues. Germline V gene sequence: CDR1 LNHDA, CDR2 SQIVND (reference sequence). The CDR3 reads CASSIQFSNYGYTF. The CDR3 DNA follows: TGTGCCAGTAGTATCCAGTTCTCTAACTATGGCTACACCTTC.

The chain links TRBV5-1 to TRBJ2-1, with 7 bases matching TRBD1. This CDR3 is built from 14 residues. With 4 bases clipped from V and 1 base from J, the junction kept 2 bases outside the gene matches. Germline lookup yields CDR1 SGHRS and CDR2 YFSETQ. In nucleotides, the CDR3 is TGCGCCAGCAGCCAGGGACAGTCCTACAATGAGCAGTTCTTC. Translating it yields CASSQGQSYNEQFF. Full variable domain (missing parts from reference TRBV5-1 and TRBJ2-1): KAGVTQTPRYLIKTRGQQVTLSCSPISGHRSVSWYQQTPGQGLQFLFEYFSETQRNKGNFPGRFSGRQFSNSRSEMNVSTLELGDSALYLCASSQGQSYNEQFFGPGTRLTVL.

In its sample, this clone was seen once. The J gene is TRBJ2-2, the V gene TRBV7-9; D is unresolved. In germline, CDR1 is SEHNR, CDR2 FQNEAQ (reference sequence). The CDR3 length is 15 residues. V shed 0 bases and J shed 5 bases, with 10 bases lying between them. The CDR3 loop reads CASSLAFRLTGELFF. For the CDR3, the DNA is TGTGCCAGCAGCTTAGCGTTCAGGTTGACCGGGGAGCTGTTTTTT.